The 20 T cell receptor beta chains listed next were all sequenced from one sample in a study of blood T cell repertoires in COVID-19. Some clones are missing from TCRdb's copy, which holds only in-frame ones; the method was immunoSEQ multiplex PCR. This sample carries fewer than 350,000 clones, approximately 90% of them seen once, and the ten largest clones take roughly 6.8%. Sequencing was carried out using peripheral blood. These receptors were obtained from a woman aged 30 to 39 with COVID-19, enrolled during active disease.

The rearrangement uses TRBV29-1 and TRBJ2-4; possible D gene TRBD1, 5 bases. Per germline, CDR1 SQVTM and CDR2 ANQGSEA. The V gene lost 6 bases and the J gene lost 9 bases, with 12 bases spanning the gap. The CDR3 loop spans 11 amino acids. The CDR3 region is CSVGRRGIQYF. DNA of the CDR3: TGCAGCGTGGGGCGAAGGGGCATTCAGTACTTC.

This chain connects TRBV5-1 to TRBJ2-6; 8 nucleotides line up with TRBD1. The CDR3 is 19 amino acids. With V trimmed by 3 bases and J by 3 bases, 14 bases remained unmatched. CDR1 and CDR2 (germline): SGHRS, YFSETQ. The CDR3 loop reads CASSSLNYRGKDGANVLTF. The CDR3 coding sequence is TGCGCCAGCAGCTCACTAAACTACAGGGGGAAGGATGGGGCCAACGTCCTGACTTTC. Variable domain in full (rest from reference TRBV5-1 and TRBJ2-6): KAGVTQTPRYLIKTRGQQVTLSCSPISGHRSVSWYQQTPGQGLQFLFEYFSETQRNKGNFPGRFSGRQFSNSRSEMNVSTLELGDSALYLCASSSLNYRGKDGANVLTFGAGSRLTVL.

The chain is built from TRBV27 and TRBJ2-6; D unclear. The CDR3 is made up of 14 amino acids. The V gene lost 4 bases and the J gene lost 0 bases, with 4 bases spanning the gap. The germline V gene encodes CDR1 MNHEY and CDR2 SMNVEV (reference sequence). This CDR3 reads CASSSTSGANVLTF. The CDR3 bases are TGTGCCAGCAGTTCTACCTCTGGGGCCAACGTCCTGACTTTC.

The chain joins TRBV30 to TRBJ2-3; 12 positions agree with TRBD2. Trimming at V came to 4 bases and at J to 2 bases, leaving 7 bases not matched to a gene. Germline V gene data show CDR1 as GTSNPN and CDR2 as SVGIG (reference sequence). This CDR3 region has 16 residues. The chain's CDR3 is CAWNLAGGGHTDTQYF. The CDR3 nucleotides read TGTGCCTGGAACCTAGCGGGAGGGGGCCACACAGATACGCAGTATTTT.

The chain uses TRBV11-2 and TRBJ2-2; D not certain. The CDR3 covers 13 residues. V lost 7 bases, J lost 4 bases, and 10 bases lay in between. Germline V gene data show CDR1 as SGHAT and CDR2 as FQNNGV. The CDR3 nucleotides read TGTGCCAGCACCCTAGTACGCACCGGGGAGCTGTTTTTT. This encodes CASTLVRTGELFF.

The gene calls are TRBV27 and TRBJ2-3, with 9 bases aligning to TRBD2. Germline V gene data show CDR1 as MNHEY and CDR2 as SMNVEV (reference sequence). This CDR3 is built from 19 residues. After removal of 6 bases from V and 2 bases from J, the junction contained 18 bases not matched to a gene. The DNA of the CDR3 is TGTGCCAGCAGAGCTGACAGGGTGCTAGCGGGGCCGAACACAGATACGCAGTATTTT. It encodes CASRADRVLAGPNTDTQYF.

The CDR3 here is CASSLAPGLSSYEQYF. In DNA, the CDR3 is TGTGCCAGCAGCTTAGCCCCGGGTCTAAGCTCCTACGAGCAGTACTTC. The rearrangement links TRBV7-6 to TRBJ2-7; D uncertain. Germline assignment: CDR1 SGHVS and CDR2 FNYEAQ. V was pared by 0 bases and J by 0 bases, with 12 bases between. The CDR3 runs 16 residues.

The chain links TRBV21-1 to TRBJ2-2; the D call of TRBD1 is as the table states it, not checked on the DNA. TRBV21-1 is designated a pseudogene. The CDR3 length is 15 residues. The CDR3 DNA sequence: TGTGCCAGCAGCAACAGGGGGCGAGGCACCGGGGAGCTGTTTTTT. This encodes CASSNRGRGTGELFF.

The chain joins TRBV7-2 to TRBJ1-2; 8 positions match TRBD1. Germline V CDR1 and CDR2: SGHTA, FQGNSA. V gave up 10 bases and J gave up 5 bases; unmatched junction bases: 9. The CDR3 runs to 13 residues. As DNA, the CDR3 is TGTGCCACCGCGGACAGGGTGTTATATGGCTACACCTTC. It codes for CATADRVLYGYTF. Looking up the rest from reference TRBV7-2 and TRBJ1-2 gives the full variable domain: GAGVSQSPSNKVTEKGKDVELRCDPISGHTALYWYRQSLGQGLEFLIYFQGNSAPDKSGLPSDRFSAERTGGSVSTLTIQRTQQEDSAVYLCATADRVLYGYTFGSGTRLTVV.

This clone was picked up one time. The chain joins TRBV2 to TRBJ2-4; 7 bases align to TRBD1. CDR3 size: 12 residues. J gave up 5 bases and V 6 bases, and 1 base lay outside the gene matches. Per the germline V gene, CDR1 is SNHLY and CDR2 is FYNNEI. The CDR3 DNA follows: TGTGCCAGCAGACAGGGGCAAAACATTCAGTACTTC. It encodes CASRQGQNIQYF.

V is TRBV7-8 and J is TRBJ1-2; TRBD1 matches at 9 bases. The CDR3 is 13 residues long. Germline loops: CDR1 SGHVS, CDR2 FQNEAQ. V shed 5 bases, J shed 7 bases, and the junction held 5 bases outside the gene matches. The CDR3 here is CASSPRDRVGYTF. CDR3 DNA: TGTGCCAGCAGCCCCCGGGACAGGGTTGGCTACACCTTC.

This rearrangement joins TRBV12-5 to TRBJ2-7; perhaps TRBD2 as D (5 bases). CDR1 and CDR2 from the germline V gene are LGHNT and FRNRAP. V was pared by 7 bases and J by 3 bases, with 16 bases between. The CDR3 is 14 residues long. The DNA of the CDR3 is TGTGCTAGTGCCTTGGGTCTAGAGGGCTACGAGCAGTACTTC. Encoded protein: CASALGLEGYEQYF.

The gene calls are TRBV19 and TRBJ1-2; D remains ambiguous. The CDR3 runs to 15 residues. Germline V gene data show CDR1 as LNHDA and CDR2 as SQIVND (reference sequence). The V gene lost 0 bases and the J gene lost 4 bases, with 12 bases spanning the gap. The chain's CDR3 is CASSIESTPVYGYTF. CDR3 nucleotide sequence: TGTGCCAGTAGTATAGAATCCACACCAGTCTATGGCTACACCTTC. Filled out from reference TRBV19 and TRBJ1-2, the complete variable domain reads DGGITQSPKYLFRKEGQNVTLSCEQNLNHDAMYWYRQDPGQGLRLIYYSQIVNDFQKGDIAEGYSVSREKKESFPLTVTSAQKNPTAFYLCASSIESTPVYGYTFGSGTRLTVV.

The chain has TRBV11-2 and TRBJ2-7; 8 bases fit TRBD1. The V gene's germline CDR1 is SGHAT and CDR2 FQNNGV. The ends lost 5 bases at V and 4 bases at J; junction bases unmatched: 10. The CDR3 covers 15 residues. Here the CDR3 reads CASSRPTGVAYEQYF. The CDR3 DNA follows: TGTGCCAGCAGCCGGCCGACAGGGGTGGCTTACGAGCAGTACTTC.

The chain joins TRBV6-6 to TRBJ1-5, with 9 bases matching TRBD1. Germline V gene lookup returns CDR1 MNHNY and CDR2 SVGAGI (reference sequence). Germline trimming cut 5 bases from V and 4 bases from J; bases unmatched to any gene: 3. The CDR3 length is 14 residues. This CDR3 is CASSRQGENQPQHF. Here the CDR3 DNA reads TGTGCCAGCAGTCGACAGGGGGAAAATCAGCCCCAGCATTTT.

This clone was counted once. The V and J genes are TRBV5-8 and TRBJ2-5; 10 bases line up with TRBD2. Trimming cost V 4 bases and J 4 bases; bases outside gene matches: 13. From germline, CDR1 is SGHTS and CDR2 YDEGEE. The CDR3 runs 17 residues. The CDR3 reads CASSPGLAGDGSETQYF. Written as DNA, the CDR3 is TGTGCCAGCAGCCCCGGCCTAGCGGGAGACGGGTCAGAGACCCAGTACTTC.

The V and J genes are TRBV7-9 and TRBJ2-1; the match to TRBD2 covers 7 bases. There are 16 residues in the CDR3. CDR1 SEHNR and CDR2 FQNEAQ come from the germline V gene (reference sequence). With V trimmed by 4 bases and J by 6 bases, 12 bases remained unmatched. Here the CDR3 reads CASSSGRDSYPNEQFF. CDR3 DNA sequence: TGTGCCAGCAGCTCGGGGAGGGACTCCTACCCCAATGAGCAGTTCTTC.

This clone was observed a few times. V is TRBV11-3 and J is TRBJ2-2, with TRBD1 as a possible D gene (5 bases). From germline, CDR1 is SGHNT and CDR2 YENEEA. The CDR3 loop spans 12 amino acids. V lost 5 bases, J lost 5 bases, and 6 bases lay in between. The CDR3 here is CASSKGTGELFF. DNA of the CDR3: TGTGCCAGCAGCAAGGGGACCGGGGAGCTGTTTTTT.

CDR3 in DNA: TGTGCCAGCAGCTTAGGGGCCGGGACAGGGGATGAAAAACTGTTTTTT. Residues: CASSLGAGTGDEKLFF. The chain joins TRBV7-9 to TRBJ1-4, with TRBD1 matching 10 bases. Losses at the gene ends were 1 base for V and 6 bases for J; bases not matched to a gene: 5. Per germline, CDR1 SEHNR and CDR2 FQNEAQ (reference sequence). The CDR3 covers 16 residues.

The DNA for the CDR3 is TGTGCCAGCAGCTTAGACGCCAGGGAAGCAGATACGCAGTATTTT. Amino acid sequence: CASSLDAREADTQYF. The V and J genes are TRBV7-9 and TRBJ2-3; tentatively, D is TRBD1 (5 bases). This CDR3 has 15 amino acids. The germline gives CDR1 SEHNR, CDR2 FQNEAQ (reference sequence). Trimming pared 1 base from V and 4 bases from J, leaving 12 bases between.